This T cell receptor beta chain was found in a study of blood T cell repertoires in COVID-19. Per germline, CDR1 LNHDA and CDR2 SQIVND (reference sequence). The length of the CDR3 is 16 residues. V gave up 3 bases and J gave up 2 bases, with 13 bases separating them. Individuals drawn from approximately 22 US areas were roughly 18 to 95 years old. Clinical histories supplied by participants themselves formed the basis of cohort assignment. Donors in Cohort 3 who had recovered were those with two negative PCRs, healthcare professional clearance, or resolution of their symptoms. Profiled with immunoSEQ multiplex PCR; TCRdb holds only in-frame clones, not every one. This sample carries approximately 180,000 clones, almost 80% of them seen once, and the ten largest clones take roughly 17%.

The origin of this receptor is a woman aged 45-65 years who had recovered from COVID-19. The chain employs TRBV19 and TRBJ2-2, with D tentatively TRBD1 (5 bases). Sequencing used PBMCs or T cells enriched from blood (not recorded which). This CDR3 reads CASSMMIGVNTGELFF. The CDR3 region has the DNA TGTGCCAGTAGTATGATGATAGGGGTAAACACCGGGGAGCTGTTTTTT.